Following are 5 T cell receptor beta chains from one sample sequenced in a study of CD8+ T cells in alopecia areata. Extracted RNA was reverse transcribed, and the resulting cDNA served as sequencing template. Profiled with immunoSEQ multiplex PCR; TCRdb holds only in-frame clones, not every one. Of roughly 200,000 clones in the sample, roughly 60% are singletons; the top ten hold about 1.7%. Source: CD4+ T cells sorted from blood, taken at week 0. Receptor source: a human donor with alopecia areata.

V is TRBV29-1 and J is TRBJ1-4; D is uncertain. The V end lost 2 bases, the J end lost 3 bases, and 10 bases lay between the germline ends. Germline CDR1 and CDR2: SQVTM and ANQGSEA. The CDR3 has 14 residues. CDR3 in amino acids: CSVELPGSNEKLFF. CDR3 bases: TGCAGCGTTGAACTTCCCGGGTCTAATGAAAAACTGTTTTTT.

J is TRBJ1-2 and V is TRBV28; D might be TRBD1 (6 bases). The CDR3 covers 14 residues. Trimming removed 5 bases from V and 5 bases from J, with 15 bases in between. Germline V gene data show CDR1 as MDHEN and CDR2 as SYDVKM. CDR3 sequence (DNA): TGTGCCAGCAGTCCGAACAGGGTGGAGTATGGCTACACCTTC. Its translation: CASSPNRVEYGYTF.

This rearrangement joins TRBV30 to TRBJ1-1; no reliable D call. The CDR3 is 16 residues long. V was pared by 4 bases and J by 0 bases, with 18 bases between. Per the germline V gene, CDR1 is GTSNPN and CDR2 is SVGIG (reference sequence). The CDR3 loop is CAWTEKALIVNTEAFF. The CDR3 DNA sequence: TGTGCCTGGACCGAAAAGGCCCTGATCGTGAACACTGAAGCTTTCTTT.

Note on this clone: Other DNA sequences from this sample encode an identical CDR3 as well. The chain uses TRBV30 and TRBJ1-2; 10 bases are a match to TRBD1. CDR1 and CDR2 from the germline V gene are GTSNPN and SVGIG (reference sequence). CDR3 size: 11 residues. V trimming: 5 bases; J trimming: 7 bases; junction bases outside the gene matches: 1. The CDR3: CAWWDRGGYTF. Written as DNA, the CDR3 is TGTGCCTGGTGGGACAGGGGTGGCTACACCTTC.

The rearrangement uses TRBV25-1 and TRBJ1-2, with TRBD1 matching 7 bases. The CDR3 covers 15 residues. V gave up 5 bases and J gave up 1 base; unmatched junction bases: 7. Per germline, CDR1 MGHDK and CDR2 SYGVNS. Written as DNA, the CDR3 is TGTGCCAGCAGTAGAGGACAGGCCGGTAACTATGGCTACACCTTC. It translates to CASSRGQAGNYGYTF.